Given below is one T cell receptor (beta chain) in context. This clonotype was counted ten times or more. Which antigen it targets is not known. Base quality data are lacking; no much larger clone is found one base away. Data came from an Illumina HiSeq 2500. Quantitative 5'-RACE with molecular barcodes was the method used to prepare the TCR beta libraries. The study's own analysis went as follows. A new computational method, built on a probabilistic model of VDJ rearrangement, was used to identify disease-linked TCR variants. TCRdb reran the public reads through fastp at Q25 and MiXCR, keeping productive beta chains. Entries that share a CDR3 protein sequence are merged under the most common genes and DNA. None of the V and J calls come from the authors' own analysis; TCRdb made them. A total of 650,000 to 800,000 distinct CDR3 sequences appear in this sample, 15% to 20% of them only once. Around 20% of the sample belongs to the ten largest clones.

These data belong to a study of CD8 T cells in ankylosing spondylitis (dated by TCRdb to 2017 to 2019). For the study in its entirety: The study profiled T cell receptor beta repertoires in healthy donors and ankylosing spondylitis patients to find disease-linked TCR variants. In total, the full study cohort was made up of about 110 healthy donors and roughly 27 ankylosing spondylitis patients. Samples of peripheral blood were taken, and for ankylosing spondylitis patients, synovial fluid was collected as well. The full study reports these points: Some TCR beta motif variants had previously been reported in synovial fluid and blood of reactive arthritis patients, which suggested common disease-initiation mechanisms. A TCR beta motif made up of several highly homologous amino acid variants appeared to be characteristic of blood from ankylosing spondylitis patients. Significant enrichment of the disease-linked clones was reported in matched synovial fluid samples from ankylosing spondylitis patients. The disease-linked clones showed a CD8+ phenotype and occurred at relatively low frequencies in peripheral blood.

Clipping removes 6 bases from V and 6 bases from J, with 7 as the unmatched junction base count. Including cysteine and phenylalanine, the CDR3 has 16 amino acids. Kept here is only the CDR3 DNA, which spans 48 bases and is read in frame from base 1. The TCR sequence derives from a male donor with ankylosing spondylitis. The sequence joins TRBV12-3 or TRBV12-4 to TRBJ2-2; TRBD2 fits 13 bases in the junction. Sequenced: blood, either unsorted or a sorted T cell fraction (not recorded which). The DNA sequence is TGTGCCAGCAGCCGATTACTAGCGGGAGGGTCCGGGGAGCTGTTTTTT. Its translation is CASSRLLAGGSGELFF.